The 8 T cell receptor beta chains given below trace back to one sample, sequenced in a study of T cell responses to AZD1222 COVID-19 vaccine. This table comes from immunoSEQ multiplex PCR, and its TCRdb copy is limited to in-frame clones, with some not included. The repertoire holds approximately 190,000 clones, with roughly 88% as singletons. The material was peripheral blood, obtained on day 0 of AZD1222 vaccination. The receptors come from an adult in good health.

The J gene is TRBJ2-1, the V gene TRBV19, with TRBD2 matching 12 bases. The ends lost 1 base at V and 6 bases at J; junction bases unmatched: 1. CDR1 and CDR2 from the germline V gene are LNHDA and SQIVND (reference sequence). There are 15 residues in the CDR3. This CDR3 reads CASSIGLAGANEQFF. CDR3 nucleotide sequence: TGTGCCAGTAGTATAGGACTAGCGGGAGCCAATGAGCAGTTCTTC.

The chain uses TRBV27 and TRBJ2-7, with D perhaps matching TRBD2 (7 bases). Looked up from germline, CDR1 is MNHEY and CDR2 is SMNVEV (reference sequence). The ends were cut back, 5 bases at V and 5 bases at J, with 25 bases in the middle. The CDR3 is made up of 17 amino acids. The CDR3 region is CASSPSWGGLGRDEQYF. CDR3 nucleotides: TGTGCCAGCAGTCCGTCGTGGGGGGGGCTAGGAAGAGACGAGCAGTACTTC.

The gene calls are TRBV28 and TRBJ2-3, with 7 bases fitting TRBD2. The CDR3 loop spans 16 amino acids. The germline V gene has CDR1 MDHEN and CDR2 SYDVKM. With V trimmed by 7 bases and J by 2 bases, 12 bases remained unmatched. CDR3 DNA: TGTGCCAGCATTCAAACCGGGACTAACCCCACAGATACGCAGTATTTT. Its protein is CASIQTGTNPTDTQYF.

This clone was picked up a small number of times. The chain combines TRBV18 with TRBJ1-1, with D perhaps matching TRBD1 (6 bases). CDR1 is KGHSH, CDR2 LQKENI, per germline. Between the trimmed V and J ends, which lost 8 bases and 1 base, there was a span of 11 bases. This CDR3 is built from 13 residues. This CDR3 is CASAGQKNTEAFF. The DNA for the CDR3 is TGTGCCAGCGCTGGACAGAAGAACACTGAAGCTTTCTTT.

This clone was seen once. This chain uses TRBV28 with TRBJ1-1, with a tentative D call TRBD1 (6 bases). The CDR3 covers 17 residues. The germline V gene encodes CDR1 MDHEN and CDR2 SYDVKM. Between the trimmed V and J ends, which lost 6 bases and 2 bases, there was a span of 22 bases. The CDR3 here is CASSSLGYETGNTEAFF. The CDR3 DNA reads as TGTGCCAGCAGCAGTTTAGGCTATGAGACAGGCAACACTGAAGCTTTCTTT.

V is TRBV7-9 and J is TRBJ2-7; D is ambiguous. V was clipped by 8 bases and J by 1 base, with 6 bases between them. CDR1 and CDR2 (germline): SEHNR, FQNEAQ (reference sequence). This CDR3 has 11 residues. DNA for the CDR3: TGTGCCAGCGATGATTCCTACGAGCAGTACTTC. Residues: CASDDSYEQYF.

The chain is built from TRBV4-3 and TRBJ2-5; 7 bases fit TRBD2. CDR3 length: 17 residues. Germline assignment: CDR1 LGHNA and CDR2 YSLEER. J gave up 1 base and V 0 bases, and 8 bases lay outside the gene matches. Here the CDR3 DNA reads TGCGCCAGCAGCCAAGATCGTCCGGGACTAATCCAAGAGACCCAGTACTTC. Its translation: CASSQDRPGLIQETQYF.

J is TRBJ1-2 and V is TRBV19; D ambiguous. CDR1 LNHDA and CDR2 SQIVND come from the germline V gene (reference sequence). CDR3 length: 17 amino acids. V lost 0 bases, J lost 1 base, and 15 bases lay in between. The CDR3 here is CASSIDRGSPVNYGYTF. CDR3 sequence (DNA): TGTGCCAGTAGTATAGATAGAGGGAGCCCCGTTAACTATGGCTACACCTTC.